This section outlines one TCR beta chain sequence together with its context. Original methodology: Using reference gene primer amplification, nucleated cell counts were estimated. The repertoire was sequenced with immunoSEQ multiplex PCR; TCRdb's copy has only in-frame clones and lacks some. Clonal size and the V and J genes are those of that table, whereas D and trimming came from the DNA. This table holds 240,000 or so clones, 82% found once. V dropped 4 bases and J dropped 4 bases, with 16 bases sitting between them. Germline assignment: CDR1 MDHEN and CDR2 SYDVKM. CDR3 size: 16 residues. The data belong to a study of blood T cell repertoires in COVID-19. The overall study: PBMCs, B-cell-depleted T cells, or T cells were the source of the cDNA or gDNA that made up the material.

The sequence came from a woman aged 55-69 years with active or convalescent COVID-19. The V and J genes are TRBV28 and TRBJ1-4; tentative D call: TRBD1 (5 bases). Sequenced input: peripheral blood. The CDR3 here is CASSSPRGVGNEKLFF. CDR3 coding DNA: TGTGCCAGCAGTTCCCCCCGGGGGGTCGGTAATGAAAAACTGTTTTTT.